This T cell receptor (beta chain) was found in a study of T-cell reconstitution after alpha-beta-depleted transplantation in children. The sample holds a few counts of this clonotype. Its antigen is not known. Preparation of the TCRbeta library involved a method that used unique molecular identifiers. TCRdb called the PCR reads again in MiXCR, with one record for every CDR3 protein. This sample has more than 300,000 distinct CDR3 sequences, with 15% to 20% found just once. Study-wide results and caveats: Expanded clones from the graft, numbering several hundred, reportedly supplied alpha-beta T cells about two months after transplant. Surviving recipient T cells and thymic progenitors accounted for the high day-60 TCRbeta diversity observed in some patients. At one year after transplant, newly produced T cells mostly accounted for T-cell counts and diversity.

The material was PBMCs, mostly from graft donor cells, obtained 360 days after TCRalphabeta/CD19-depleted stem cell transplant. The TCR sequence derives from a male patient aged 2 to 10 who had a stem cell transplant for acute lymphoblastic leukemia, so the T cells may come from the graft donor.

The CDR3 reads CAWSVLASYNEQFF. In DNA form, the CDR3 reads TGTGCCTGGAGTGTACTAGCCTCCTACAATGAGCAGTTCTTC. The gene calls are TRBV30 and TRBJ2-1, with D perhaps matching TRBD2 (6 bases). Germline lookup yields CDR1 GTSNPN and CDR2 SVGIG (reference sequence). This CDR3 is built from 14 residues. V lost 0 bases and J lost 0, with 6 bases in between.